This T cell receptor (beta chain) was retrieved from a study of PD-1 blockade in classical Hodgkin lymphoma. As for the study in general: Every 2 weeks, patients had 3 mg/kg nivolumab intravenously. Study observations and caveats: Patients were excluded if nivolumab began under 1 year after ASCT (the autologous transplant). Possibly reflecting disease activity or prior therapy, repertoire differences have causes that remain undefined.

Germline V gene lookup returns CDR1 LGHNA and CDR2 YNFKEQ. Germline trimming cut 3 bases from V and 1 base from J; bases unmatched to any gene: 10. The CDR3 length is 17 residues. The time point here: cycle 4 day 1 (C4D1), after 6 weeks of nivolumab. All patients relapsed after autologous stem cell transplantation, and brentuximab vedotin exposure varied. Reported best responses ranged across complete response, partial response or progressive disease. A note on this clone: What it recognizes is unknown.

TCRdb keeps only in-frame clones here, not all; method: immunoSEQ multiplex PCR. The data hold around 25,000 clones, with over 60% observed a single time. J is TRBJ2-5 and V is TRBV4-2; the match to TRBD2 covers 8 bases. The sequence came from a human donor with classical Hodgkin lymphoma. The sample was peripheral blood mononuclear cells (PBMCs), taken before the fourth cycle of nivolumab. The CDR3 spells CASSQGTGGEVQETQYF. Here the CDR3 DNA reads TGTGCCAGCAGCCAGGGAACGGGGGGGGAGGTCCAAGAGACCCAGTACTTC.